This T cell receptor beta chain stems from a study of cytomegalovirus exposure and HLA in healthy donors. Findings and limits, study-wide: Most TCR sequences were uncommon, yet certain public TCRs appeared in many donors. Under in vitro conditions, a few CMV-associated chains were confirmed as specific for CMV antigens.

As regards this clone: Its antigen is undetermined.

V was pared by 4 bases and J by 6 bases, with 15 bases between. Germline CDR1 is MNHEY and CDR2 is SVGAGI. The CDR3 has 14 residues. The assay was immunoSEQ multiplex PCR, and TCRdb's table has in-frame clones only and misses some. The data hold some 340,000 clones, with roughly nine tenths observed a single time. The sample comprised PBMCs. The TCR sequence derives from a woman aged 25 to 45 in good health and CMV-seropositive. The J gene is TRBJ1-2, the V gene TRBV6-5; the D is unclear. As DNA, the CDR3 is TGTGCCAGCAGTTTGGGTGGTGACAAGAATGGCTACACCTTC. Translation gives CASSLGGDKNGYTF.